These 27 T cell receptor beta chains came from one sample sequenced in a study of blood T cell repertoires in COVID-19. TCRdb's table, derived via immunoSEQ multiplex PCR, lists solely in-frame clones and lacks some. The sample lists about 200,000 clones; more than 70% were seen once. Sequenced input: peripheral blood. Source of these receptors: a young man with active or convalescent COVID-19.

V is TRBV30 and J is TRBJ2-7, with D possibly being TRBD2 (5 bases). CDR1 and CDR2 (germline): GTSNPN, SVGIG (reference sequence). CDR3 length equals 12 residues. Trimming took off 0 bases at V and 6 bases at J, with 9 bases between the two ends. The CDR3 region is CAWSVSGSEQYF. The CDR3 DNA is TGTGCCTGGAGTGTTTCGGGGTCCGAGCAGTACTTC.

This rearrangement joins TRBV6-1 to TRBJ2-3, with TRBD2 matching 9 bases. This CDR3 comprises 16 residues. Trimming at V came to 3 bases and at J to 2 bases, leaving 6 bases not matched to a gene. The germline gives CDR1 MNHNS, CDR2 SASEGT. DNA for the CDR3: TGTGCCAGCAGTGACCGACTAGCGGACCTCACAGATACGCAGTATTTT. Encoded protein: CASSDRLADLTDTQYF.

Regarding this clone: This same CDR3 is encoded by further DNA sequences in the sample. This chain connects TRBV5-4 to TRBJ1-2, with 7 bases that match TRBD1. V lost 2 bases and J lost 4; bases outside the gene matches: 5. The CDR3 totals 14 residues. Germline V lookup: CDR1 SGHNT, CDR2 YYREEE (reference sequence). The CDR3 is CASSLTGTAYGYTF. In nucleotides, the CDR3 is TGTGCCAGCAGCTTAACCGGGACAGCCTATGGCTACACCTTC.

The gene calls are TRBV6-6 and TRBJ1-6, with TRBD1 matching 10 bases. The CDR3 has 18 amino acids. Looked up from germline, CDR1 is MNHNY and CDR2 is SVGAGI (reference sequence). With V trimmed by 5 bases and J by 9 bases, 16 bases remained unmatched. This CDR3 reads CASSPGTGEVGMGSPLHF. CDR3 sequence (DNA): TGTGCCAGCAGTCCGGGGACAGGGGAAGTAGGAATGGGTTCACCCCTCCACTTT.

The V and J genes are TRBV7-9 and TRBJ1-3, with D unclear. The CDR3 runs to 16 residues. The germline V gene encodes CDR1 SEHNR and CDR2 FQNEAQ (reference sequence). The V end was cut by 1 base, the J end by 1 base, with 11 bases between. The CDR3 here is CASSLVAGLSGNTIYF. DNA of the CDR3: TGTGCCAGCAGCTTAGTTGCGGGTTTGTCTGGAAACACCATATATTTT.

V usage is TRBV6-5 and J usage is TRBJ1-2; weak D call: TRBD1 (6 bases). CDR1 is MNHEY and CDR2 is SVGAGI in the germline V gene. The CDR3 totals 15 residues. V was shortened by 5 bases and J by 4 bases, with 17 bases between the two germline ends. CDR3 residues: CASSPSWGGAYGYTF. DNA of the CDR3: TGTGCCAGCAGTCCAAGCTGGGGGGGCGCCTATGGCTACACCTTC.

V gene TRBV28 combines with J gene TRBJ1-1; a possible D gene is TRBD1 (6 bases). Trimming shortened V by 6 bases and J by 4 bases, and 15 bases separated the two germline ends. The CDR3 runs to 14 residues. Germline V gene lookup returns CDR1 MDHEN and CDR2 SYDVKM. The CDR3: CASRPTGGFTEAFF. CDR3 DNA sequence: TGTGCCAGCAGGCCGACAGGTGGTTTCACTGAAGCTTTCTTT.

The chain combines TRBV30 with TRBJ1-6; TRBD1 agrees at 7 bases. The CDR3 sequence is 13 residues long. Germline lookup yields CDR1 GTSNPN and CDR2 SVGIG (reference sequence). V was clipped by 2 bases and J by 10 bases; unmatched bases: 5. The CDR3 region has the DNA TGTGCCTGGAGTAGACAGGGACCCTCACCCCTCCACTTT. Translating gives CAWSRQGPSPLHF.

V and J are TRBV28 and TRBJ1-2; D is uncertain. The CDR3 spans 12 residues. The germline V gene encodes CDR1 MDHEN and CDR2 SYDVKM. V lost 1 base and J 4 bases, leaving 4 bases between the germline ends. The CDR3 is CASSLLRYGYTF. The DNA for the CDR3 is TGTGCCAGCAGTTTATTGCGCTATGGCTACACCTTC.

This rearrangement joins TRBV7-9 to TRBJ1-2; D gene uncertain. The CDR3 sequence is 14 residues long. Germline CDR1 reads SEHNR; CDR2 reads FQNEAQ (reference sequence). Trimming stripped 7 bases from V and 4 bases from J, with 16 bases between. In nucleotides, the CDR3 is TGTGCCAGCACCCCGACTGGAGACCGCTATGGCTACACCTTC. Encoded protein: CASTPTGDRYGYTF.

The V call is TRBV10-3, the J call TRBJ1-2; possible D gene TRBD1, 5 bases. V shed 5 bases and J shed 1 base, with 8 bases lying between them. The CDR3 extends over 13 amino acids. Germline-derived CDR1 and CDR2 are ENHRY and SYGVKD. CDR3 bases: TGTGCCATCAGTACAGGTAGTAACTATGGCTACACCTTC. Protein sequence: CAISTGSNYGYTF.

In its sample, this clone was seen a few times. The rearrangement uses TRBV7-2 and TRBJ2-7, with 7 bases matching TRBD1. V dropped 1 base and J dropped 0; count of bases not matched to a gene: 3. The CDR3 length is 15 residues. Germline V lookup: CDR1 SGHTA, CDR2 FQGNSA. The DNA for the CDR3 is TGTGCCAGCAGCTTAGTGTCAGGGGGCTCCTACGAGCAGTACTTC. This translates into CASSLVSGGSYEQYF.

The V gene is TRBV7-9, the J gene TRBJ2-3; 7 bases map to TRBD2. The ends lost 7 bases at V and 1 base at J; junction bases unmatched: 8. This CDR3 region has 15 residues. Germline CDR1 and CDR2: SEHNR and FQNEAQ (reference sequence). CDR3 protein: CASNLGGIGTDTQYF. The DNA of the CDR3 is TGTGCCAGCAATTTGGGAGGGATTGGCACAGATACGCAGTATTTT.

This chain connects TRBV5-1 to TRBJ2-2; TRBD1 matches 7 bases. CDR1 and CDR2 (germline): SGHRS, YFSETQ. The CDR3 covers 15 residues. V was pared by 4 bases and J by 2 bases, with 5 bases of the junction left unmatched. The CDR3 bases are TGCGCCAGCAGCCCGGGACAGCGTAACACCGGGGAGCTGTTTTTT. This gives the protein CASSPGQRNTGELFF.

The chain has TRBV9 and TRBJ1-6; TRBD1 matches at 7 bases. V lost 3 bases to trimming and J lost 9 bases; unmatched junction nucleotides: 9. The CDR3 totals 15 residues. The germline CDR1 and CDR2 sequences are SGDLS and YYNGEE. The CDR3 bases are TGTGCCAGCAGCGGCCGGGACAGCATGATTTCACCCCTCCACTTT. Translation: CASSGRDSMISPLHF.

This chain uses TRBV30 with TRBJ1-4; 8 bases agree with TRBD1. This CDR3 contains 15 residues. V was pared by 3 bases and J by 12 bases, with 15 bases of the junction left unmatched. Germline V gene sequence: CDR1 GTSNPN, CDR2 SVGIG (reference sequence). CDR3 region: CAWSGRRTGYQQLFF. CDR3 sequence (DNA): TGTGCCTGGAGCGGGCGAAGGACAGGGTATCAGCAACTGTTTTTT.

To note about this clone: A much larger clone lies one base from this, so it may be a read error. The chain combines TRBV5-1 with TRBJ2-1; possible D gene TRBD1, 5 bases. Trimming took 0 bases from V and 0 from J, leaving 7 bases between them. The germline V gene encodes CDR1 SGHRS and CDR2 YFSETQ. This CDR3 spans 15 amino acids. The CDR3 DNA reads as TGCGCCAGCAGCTTGGGACAGAGCTCCTACAATGAGCAGTTCTTC. Protein sequence: CASSLGQSSYNEQFF.

The V and J genes are TRBV5-6 and TRBJ1-5; a possible D gene is TRBD1 (5 bases). V lost 4 bases, J lost 4 bases, and 15 bases lay in between. The CDR3 extends over 15 amino acids. The germline gives CDR1 SGHDT, CDR2 YYEEEE. DNA of the CDR3: TGTGCCAGCAGCCAGTGGGGGGTGGAGAATCAGCCCCAGCATTTT. Amino acid sequence: CASSQWGVENQPQHF.

The chain employs TRBV6-6 and TRBJ2-3, with TRBD1 identical over 8 bases. CDR1 is MNHNY, CDR2 SVGAGI, per germline (reference sequence). V was pared by 5 bases and J by 1 base, with 14 bases of the junction left unmatched. The CDR3 is made up of 18 amino acids. CDR3 loop: CASSRTGFAVVGTDTQYF. CDR3 DNA sequence: TGTGCCAGCAGTCGGACAGGGTTCGCGGTAGTGGGCACAGATACGCAGTATTTT.

This chain links TRBV5-8 with TRBJ1-5, with D possibly TRBD1 on 5 matching bases. V lost 0 bases to trimming and J lost 0 bases, with 19 bases between them. The germline V gene encodes CDR1 SGHTS and CDR2 YDEGEE. The CDR3 has 19 residues. The CDR3 spells CASSLVRLHGAYSNQPQHF. In nucleotides, the CDR3 is TGTGCCAGCAGCTTGGTACGTCTCCATGGGGCTTATAGCAATCAGCCCCAGCATTTT.

The gene calls are TRBV19 and TRBJ1-2; possible D gene TRBD1, 5 bases. Germline CDR1 LNHDA, CDR2 SQIVND (reference sequence). The CDR3 is 15 amino acids. The V gene lost 10 bases and the J gene lost 5 bases, with 23 bases spanning the gap. Here the CDR3 reads CATLPLGARGYGYTF. The CDR3 DNA follows: TGTGCCACCTTACCCCTAGGGGCGCGGGGTTATGGCTACACCTTC.

The gene calls are TRBV6-5 and TRBJ2-2, with TRBD2 matching over 9 bases. Unmatched junction bases numbered 4, after V lost 2 bases and J lost 3 bases. The CDR3 contains 16 residues. Germline CDR1 is MNHEY and CDR2 is SVGAGI. DNA for the CDR3: TGTGCCAGCAGTTACCGGGTAGCGGGAGACACCGGGGAGCTGTTTTTT. This sequence encodes CASSYRVAGDTGELFF.

V and J are TRBV11-2 and TRBJ2-6, with unresolved D. In germline, CDR1 is SGHAT, CDR2 FQNNGV. The CDR3 extends over 16 amino acids. Trimming removed 4 bases at V and 0 bases at J, with 10 bases between. In nucleotides, the CDR3 is TGTGCCAGCAGCTACGGAACAGTCTCTGGGGCCAACGTCCTGACTTTC. It is translated as CASSYGTVSGANVLTF.

V gene TRBV11-3 combines with J gene TRBJ2-1, with D perhaps matching TRBD2 (7 bases). This CDR3 region has 14 residues. The germline V and J ends were trimmed by 5 bases and 4 bases, with 12 bases remaining between them. Germline V CDR1 and CDR2: SGHNT, YENEEA. CDR3 amino acids: CASSVRGAYNEQFF. CDR3 in DNA: TGTGCCAGCAGCGTCCGGGGGGCTTACAATGAGCAGTTCTTC.

The J gene is TRBJ2-6, the V gene TRBV11-2; D possibly corresponds to TRBD2 (6 bases). Germline V gives CDR1 SGHAT, CDR2 FQNNGV. The length of the CDR3 is 18 residues. The V end was cut by 1 base, the J end by 2 bases, with 15 bases between. Written as DNA, the CDR3 is TGTGCCAGCAGCTTAGCATTTTGGGGGGAAGCTGGGGCCAACGTCCTGACTTTC. Translated, it gives CASSLAFWGEAGANVLTF.

As DNA, the CDR3 is TGTGCCACCGCCGACAGGGCGGAAGTCAATCAGCCCCAGCATTTT. Residues: CATADRAEVNQPQHF. The chain carries TRBV15 and TRBJ1-5, with 7 nucleotides matching TRBD1. CDR3 length equals 15 residues. The germline gives CDR1 LNHNV, CDR2 YYDKDF (reference sequence). After removal of 8 bases from V and 3 bases from J, the junction contained 10 bases not matched to a gene.

This clone was seen once. This chain links TRBV2 with TRBJ1-3, with 7 bases matching TRBD1. The CDR3 is 15 residues long. With V trimmed by 3 bases and J by 0 bases, 2 bases remained unmatched. The V gene's germline CDR1 is SNHLY and CDR2 FYNNEI. CDR3 loop: CASSDGQVSGNTIYF. The CDR3 DNA is TGTGCCAGCAGTGACGGACAGGTCTCTGGAAACACCATATATTTT.